This entry features one T cell receptor beta chain sequence. Germline values: CDR1 SGHVS, CDR2 FQNEAQ. The CDR3 spans 11 residues. V was trimmed by 4 bases and J by 11 bases, leaving 11 bases between them. In the original processing: Cell counts per sample came from amplifying reference gene primers. The method was immunoSEQ multiplex PCR; TCRdb's version includes in-frame clones alone and lacks a portion of them. V, J and clone size are taken as reported in that table, and D and trimming were inferred from the DNA itself. Found here are more than 85,000 clones, 91% of them singletons; the top ten hold 0.97%. These data originate in a study of blood T cell repertoires in COVID-19. Turning to the study itself: Samples representing acute and convalescent COVID-19 were sourced from the United States, Italy and Spain. T cells, B-cell-depleted T cells, or PBMCs supplied cDNA or gDNA.

Material for sequencing was peripheral blood. V is TRBV7-8 and J is TRBJ1-1, with D tentatively TRBD1 (6 bases). The sequence came from a man aged 55 to 70 with acute or convalescent COVID-19. The CDR3 DNA reads TGTGCCAGCAGCTCCAACCAGGGGGCTTTCTTT. Residues: CASSSNQGAFF.